These 3 T cell receptor beta chains were all obtained from the same sample, sequenced in a study of cytomegalovirus exposure and HLA in healthy donors. 60 Vbeta and 13 Jbeta primers were used in PCR. Assay used: immunoSEQ multiplex PCR; TCRdb lists only in-frame clones, some missing. The sample records around 100,000 clones, about four fifths being singletons. Sequenced sample: PBMCs. All receptors derive from a woman younger than 35 in good health and CMV-seropositive.

The chain uses TRBV6-4 and TRBJ2-2, with a weak D call TRBD2 (6 bases). The CDR3 sequence is 15 residues long. The germline V gene encodes CDR1 MRHNA and CDR2 SNTAGT. Trimming removed 0 bases at V and 3 bases at J, with 8 bases between. Written as DNA, the CDR3 is TGTGCCAGCAGTGACTCGGGACTTCACACCGGGGAGCTGTTTTTT. Translated: CASSDSGLHTGELFF.

The chain combines TRBV6-1 with TRBJ2-6, with D hard to call. Germline V lookup: CDR1 MNHNS, CDR2 SASEGT. CDR3 size: 15 residues. Trimming cost V 6 bases and J 0 bases, with 9 bases left between them. The CDR3 loop is CASRRILSGANVLTF. DNA of the CDR3: TGTGCCAGCAGGCGGATTCTCTCTGGGGCCAACGTCCTGACTTTC.

The J gene is TRBJ1-1, the V gene TRBV6-5, with 8 bases fitting TRBD1. Germline V gene lookup returns CDR1 MNHEY and CDR2 SVGAGI. With 6 bases clipped from V and 2 bases from J, the junction kept 2 bases outside the gene matches. CDR3 size: 13 residues. The CDR3 protein is CASRGTGNTEAFF. The CDR3 DNA reads TGTGCCAGCAGAGGGACAGGTAACACTGAAGCTTTCTTT.